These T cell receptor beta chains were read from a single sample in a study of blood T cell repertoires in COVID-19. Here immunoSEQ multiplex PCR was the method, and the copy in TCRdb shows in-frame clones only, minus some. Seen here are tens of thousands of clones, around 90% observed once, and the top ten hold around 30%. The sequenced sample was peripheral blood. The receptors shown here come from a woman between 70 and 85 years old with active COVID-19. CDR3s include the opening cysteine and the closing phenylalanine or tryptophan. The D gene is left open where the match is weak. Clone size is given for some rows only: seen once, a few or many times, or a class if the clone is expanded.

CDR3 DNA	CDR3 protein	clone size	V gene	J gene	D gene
TGCGCCAGCAGCCAAGCCGCAGGCCCCTACAATGAGCAGTTCTTC	CASSQAAGPYNEQFF	-	TRBV4-3	TRBJ2-1	-
TGCAGTGCTAGTCGGCGGCTCACTGAAGCTTTCTTT	CSASRRLTEAFF	-	TRBV20-1	TRBJ1-1	-
TGTGCCAGCAGCTTAATATCGGGGGATGAAGCTTTCTTT	CASSLISGDEAFF	few	TRBV7-3	TRBJ1-1	-
TGTGCCAGTAAAGCGGGGCCAGGTTGGAATTCACCCCTCCACTTT	CASKAGPGWNSPLHF	few	TRBV19	TRBJ1-6	-
TGCAGTGCTTTCAGGGGGGAAGCTTTCTTT	CSAFRGEAFF	-	TRBV20-1	TRBJ1-1	TRBD1
TGTGCCAGCAGCCAACTCCCCGCAGGTGGGAGCGAGCAGTACTTC	CASSQLPAGGSEQYF	-	TRBV14	TRBJ2-7	-
TGTGCCAGCCGCCCCCCTAGCGGGTCGCGCGGGCAGTTCTTC	CASRPPSGSRGQFF	once	TRBV28	TRBJ2-1	TRBD2
TGCGCCAGCAGCCACGGACAGGGGGCAATGAAAGAGACCCAGTACTTC	CASSHGQGAMKETQYF	-	TRBV4-1	TRBJ2-5	TRBD1
TGTGCCAGCTCACCACCGGGAGTCTCTGGAAACACCATATATTTT	CASSPPGVSGNTIYF	-	TRBV18	TRBJ1-3	-
TGCGCCAGCAAACGACTTAGCGGGGGGGCCGTAGAGACCCAGTACTTC	CASKRLSGGAVETQYF	-	TRBV10-2	TRBJ2-5	TRBD2
TGTGCCAGCTCACTGGACAGGGGGCGAGCGGGGGAGGATGCGCAGTATTTT	CASSLDRGRAGEDAQYF	-	TRBV18	TRBJ2-3	TRBD1
TGTGCCTGGAGTCACGGGGTAGGGAGCTATGGCTACACCTTC	CAWSHGVGSYGYTF	-	TRBV30	TRBJ1-2	-
TGTGCCAGCTCCCGAGGGGGCGGTTACGAGCAGTACTTC	CASSRGGGYEQYF	-	TRBV18	TRBJ2-7	TRBD1
TGTGCCACCAGCGGAAGCGGGATCCAAGAGACCCAGTACTTC	CATSGSGIQETQYF	-	TRBV15	TRBJ2-5	TRBD2
TGTGCCAGCAGTGAGACAGGGTCGGTGCACTATGGCTACACCTTC	CASSETGSVHYGYTF	-	TRBV6-6	TRBJ1-2	TRBD1
TGTGCCAGCAGCTTGGGAACAGCGGCTAGCCAAGAGACCCAGTACTTC	CASSLGTAASQETQYF	-	TRBV5-4	TRBJ2-5	-
TGCGCCAGCAGCTTGGATGGGCAGCTCGGGGTCTTCACAGATACGCAGTATTTT	CASSLDGQLGVFTDTQYF	-	TRBV5-1	TRBJ2-3	-
TGTGCCAGCAGCTTAGACCGGGGGAGCAATGAGCAGTTCTTC	CASSLDRGSNEQFF	-	TRBV7-2	TRBJ2-1	-
TGCGCCAGCAGCTTGGAAACAGGGGGGCAAGGCTACACCTTC	CASSLETGGQGYTF	once	TRBV5-1	TRBJ1-2	TRBD1
TGCGCCAGCAGCTTGGCAGGACAGGGTAGTTCACCCCTCCACTTT	CASSLAGQGSSPLHF	-	TRBV5-1	TRBJ1-6	TRBD1
TGTGCCAGCAGTGATAGGACAAATATTGGTGAAGCTTTCTTT	CASSDRTNIGEAFF	-	TRBV2	TRBJ1-1	-
TGCGCCAGCAGCCCCTCCCCGACAGGGGTCGAGCAGTACTTC	CASSPSPTGVEQYF	-	TRBV5-1	TRBJ2-7	TRBD1
TGTGCCAGCAGCTTGATACAGCAGGGAGCCAAAAACATTCAGTACTTC	CASSLIQQGAKNIQYF	-	TRBV5-5	TRBJ2-4	-
TGTGCCACCAGCGGCTCAGACATCCACAAGTACGAGCAGTACTTC	CATSGSDIHKYEQYF	-	TRBV15	TRBJ2-7	-
TGTGCCAGCAGCCAAGAAAATACCCCAGGGGCAGTTGGCTACACCTTC	CASSQENTPGAVGYTF	-	TRBV4-2	TRBJ1-2	-
TGCGCCAGCAGGGACAGGACAGGGGGTGAAAAACTGTTTTTT	CASRDRTGGEKLFF	-	TRBV4-1	TRBJ1-4	TRBD1
TGTGCCAGCAGTTATCGACAGGGCGGGGAGCTGTTTTTT	CASSYRQGGELFF	-	TRBV6-5	TRBJ2-2	TRBD1
TGTGCCAGCAGTACCCTCGCGGGTTACGAGCAGTACTTC	CASSTLAGYEQYF	-	TRBV6-5	TRBJ2-7	-
TGCGCCAGCAGCCAATTCGAGTTGAGCACCGGGGAGCTGTTTTTT	CASSQFELSTGELFF	medium-sized	TRBV4-3	TRBJ2-2	-
TGTGCCACCAGCGGTCCTCGGGGCCTAGCGGGGGGGCCCCAGTTCTTC	CATSGPRGLAGGPQFF	-	TRBV15	TRBJ2-1	TRBD2
TGTGCCAGCAGCCGTCTCAGGGGGCAAGAGACCCAGTACTTC	CASSRLRGQETQYF	-	TRBV11-2	TRBJ2-5	TRBD1
TGTGCCAGCAGCGGACAGGGGATGACGGGTGAAAAACTGTTTTTT	CASSGQGMTGEKLFF	-	TRBV9	TRBJ1-4	TRBD1
TGTGCCAGCAGCAAAGAGCTGCCCGGGACTAGCGGGGGTAAGACCCAGTACTTC	CASSKELPGTSGGKTQYF	few	TRBV21-1	TRBJ2-5	-
TGTGCCAGCAGCGTCGGAGGGACAGGGGTCTACGAGCAGTACTTC	CASSVGGTGVYEQYF	-	TRBV9	TRBJ2-7	TRBD1
TGTGCCACCCAGGGTAACAATGAGCAGTTCTTC	CATQGNNEQFF	-	TRBV6-5	TRBJ2-1	-
TGTGCTAGTGGTTCCCCCGTGGGAGCCAGGGAGACCCAGTACTTC	CASGSPVGARETQYF	-	TRBV12-5	TRBJ2-5	-
TGTGCCAGCAGCTCCCGGGTCTCCTCTTCCTACGAGCAGTACTTC	CASSSRVSSSYEQYF	-	TRBV7-9	TRBJ2-7	-
TGTGCCAGCAGCTTCCAGGGAATGAACACTGAAGCTTTCTTT	CASSFQGMNTEAFF	-	TRBV7-8	TRBJ1-1	-
TGCGCCAGCAGCTTAACACTCGGGGGTAGTACGCAGTATTTT	CASSLTLGGSTQYF	-	TRBV5-1	TRBJ2-3	-
TGTGCCAGCAGCTTAAACGGGGGGGAGCAGTACTTC	CASSLNGGEQYF	-	TRBV7-3	TRBJ2-7	TRBD2
TGTGCCAGCAGTTTAGAGGTCAGTTTGAACACTGAAGCTTTCTTT	CASSLEVSLNTEAFF	-	TRBV28	TRBJ1-1	-
TGTGCCAGCAGCTTTGGGCAGGTCTATGGCTACACCTTC	CASSFGQVYGYTF	-	TRBV7-9	TRBJ1-2	-
TGTGCCTGGAGTGTATCTGTTAACTATGGCTACACCTTC	CAWSVSVNYGYTF	-	TRBV30	TRBJ1-2	-
TGTGCCAGCAGCTTAGGACAGGGGATTTATGGCTACACCTTC	CASSLGQGIYGYTF	-	TRBV7-2	TRBJ1-2	TRBD1
TGTGCCAGCAAGCTAACCCCAGGGTCAATCGGGGGCTACACCTTC	CASKLTPGSIGGYTF	-	TRBV6-5	TRBJ1-2	-
TGTGCCACCAGCAGAGCTACTAGCGGGGGGCCAGATACGCAGTATTTT	CATSRATSGGPDTQYF	-	TRBV15	TRBJ2-3	TRBD2
TGTGCCAGTACCCCCACGTGGCTAGCGGGGGGTGAGCAGTACTTC	CASTPTWLAGGEQYF	-	TRBV19	TRBJ2-7	TRBD2
TGTGCCAGCAGCTTACCGGGACTAGGAGTAGAAAAACTGTTTTTT	CASSLPGLGVEKLFF	-	TRBV7-6	TRBJ1-4	-
TGTGCCAGCAGCGTAGACGACAGGTGGGCAGATACGCAGTATTTT	CASSVDDRWADTQYF	-	TRBV9	TRBJ2-3	-
TGTGCCAGCAGTTACACTAGCGGGGCCCCTGGAGAGCAGTTCTTC	CASSYTSGAPGEQFF	once	TRBV6-2/TRBV6-3	TRBJ2-1	TRBD2
TGTGCCAGCAGTTTAAACAGGAGATATGGCTACACCTTC	CASSLNRRYGYTF	-	TRBV27	TRBJ1-2	-
TGTGCCACCAGCTCGAGACTAGCGGGAGATACGCAGTATTTT	CATSSRLAGDTQYF	-	TRBV15	TRBJ2-3	TRBD2
TGTGCTAGTGGTTTCCGGACTAGCGGGGGTTTTTATACCGGGGAGCTGTTTTTT	CASGFRTSGGFYTGELFF	-	TRBV12-5	TRBJ2-2	TRBD2